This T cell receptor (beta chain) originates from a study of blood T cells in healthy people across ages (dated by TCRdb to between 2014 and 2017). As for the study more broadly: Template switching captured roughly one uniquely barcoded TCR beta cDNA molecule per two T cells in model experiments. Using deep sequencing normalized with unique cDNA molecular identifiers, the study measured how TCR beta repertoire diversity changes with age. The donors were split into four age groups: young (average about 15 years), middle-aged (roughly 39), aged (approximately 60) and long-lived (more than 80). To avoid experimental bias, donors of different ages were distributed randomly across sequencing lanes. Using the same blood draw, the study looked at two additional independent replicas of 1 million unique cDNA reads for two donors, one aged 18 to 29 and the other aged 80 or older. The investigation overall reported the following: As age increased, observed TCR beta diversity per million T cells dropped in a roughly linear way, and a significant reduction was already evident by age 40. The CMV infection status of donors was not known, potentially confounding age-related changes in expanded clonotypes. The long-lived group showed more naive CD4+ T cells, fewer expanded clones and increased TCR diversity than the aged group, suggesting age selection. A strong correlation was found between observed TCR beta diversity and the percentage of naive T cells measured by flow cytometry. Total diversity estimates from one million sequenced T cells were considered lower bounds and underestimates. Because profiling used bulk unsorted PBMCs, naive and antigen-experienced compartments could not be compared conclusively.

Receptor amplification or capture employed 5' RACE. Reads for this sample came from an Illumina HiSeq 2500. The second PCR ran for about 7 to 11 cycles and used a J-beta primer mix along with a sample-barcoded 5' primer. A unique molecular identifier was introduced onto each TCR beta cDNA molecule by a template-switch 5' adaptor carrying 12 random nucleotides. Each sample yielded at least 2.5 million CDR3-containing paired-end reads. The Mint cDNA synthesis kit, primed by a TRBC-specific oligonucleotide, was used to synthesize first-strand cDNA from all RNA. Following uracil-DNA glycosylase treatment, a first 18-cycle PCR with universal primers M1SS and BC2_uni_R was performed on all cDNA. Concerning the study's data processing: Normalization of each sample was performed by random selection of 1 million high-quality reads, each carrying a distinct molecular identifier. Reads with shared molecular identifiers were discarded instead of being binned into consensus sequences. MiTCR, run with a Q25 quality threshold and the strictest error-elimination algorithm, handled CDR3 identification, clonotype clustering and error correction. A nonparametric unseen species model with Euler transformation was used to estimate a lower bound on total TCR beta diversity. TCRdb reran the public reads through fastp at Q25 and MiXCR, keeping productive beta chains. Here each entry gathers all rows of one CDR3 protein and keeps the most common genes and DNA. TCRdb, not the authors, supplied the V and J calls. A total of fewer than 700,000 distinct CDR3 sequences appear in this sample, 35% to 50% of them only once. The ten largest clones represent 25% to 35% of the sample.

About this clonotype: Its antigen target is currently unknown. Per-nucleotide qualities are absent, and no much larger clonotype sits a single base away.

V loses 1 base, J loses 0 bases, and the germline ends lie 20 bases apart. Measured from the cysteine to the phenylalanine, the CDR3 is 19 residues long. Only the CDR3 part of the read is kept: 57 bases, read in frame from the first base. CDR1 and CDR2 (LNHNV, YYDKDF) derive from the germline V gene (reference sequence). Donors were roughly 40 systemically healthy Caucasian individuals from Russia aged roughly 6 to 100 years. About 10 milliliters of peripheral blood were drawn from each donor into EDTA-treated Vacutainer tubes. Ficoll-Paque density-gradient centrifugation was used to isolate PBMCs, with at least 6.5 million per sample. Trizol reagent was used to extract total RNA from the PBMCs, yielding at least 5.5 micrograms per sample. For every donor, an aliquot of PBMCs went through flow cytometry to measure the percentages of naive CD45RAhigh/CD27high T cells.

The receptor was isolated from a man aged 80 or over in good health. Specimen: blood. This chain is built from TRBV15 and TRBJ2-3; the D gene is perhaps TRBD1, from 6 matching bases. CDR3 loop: CATSRVGSRGTSSTDTQYF. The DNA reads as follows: TGTGCCACCAGCAGAGTGGGATCTCGAGGGACATCTAGCACAGATACGCAGTATTTT.